This T cell receptor (beta chain) derives from a study of blood T cell repertoires in COVID-19. Turning to the study itself: Collection of acute and convalescent COVID-19 samples took place in the United States, Italy and Spain. The analysed material was cDNA or gDNA that came from T cells, B-cell-depleted T cells, or PBMCs.

This CDR3 has 13 amino acids. In germline, CDR1 is WNHNN, CDR2 SYGVQD (reference sequence). Trimming stripped 4 bases from V and 7 bases from J, with 10 bases between. As originally analysed: From reference gene primer amplification, estimates of nucleated cell counts were derived. Libraries were prepared by immunoSEQ multiplex PCR; TCRdb keeps only in-frame clonotypes and omits some of them. V and J calls and clone size are those listed in that table; D and trimming were worked out from the DNA. The sample has under 250,000 clones; almost 85% are singletons. This clonotype was obtained from a man aged 45-60 years with acute or convalescent COVID-19. The sample was peripheral blood. The chain combines TRBV10-1 with TRBJ2-2, with D perhaps TRBD2 (5 bases). CDR3 loop: CASSVGVSGELFF. Here the CDR3 DNA reads TGCGCCAGCAGTGTCGGGGTTAGCGGGGAGCTGTTTTTT.